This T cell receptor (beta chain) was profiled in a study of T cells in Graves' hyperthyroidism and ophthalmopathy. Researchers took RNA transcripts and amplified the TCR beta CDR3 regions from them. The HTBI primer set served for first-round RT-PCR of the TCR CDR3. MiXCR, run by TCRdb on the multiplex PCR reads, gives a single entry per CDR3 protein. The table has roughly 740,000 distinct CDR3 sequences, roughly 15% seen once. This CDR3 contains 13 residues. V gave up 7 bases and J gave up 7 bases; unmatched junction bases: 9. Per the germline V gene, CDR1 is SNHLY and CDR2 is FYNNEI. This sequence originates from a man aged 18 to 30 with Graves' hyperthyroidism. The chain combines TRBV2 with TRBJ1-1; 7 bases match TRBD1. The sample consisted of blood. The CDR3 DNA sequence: TGTGCCAGCACTCTAACAGGGGATAGTGAAGCTTTCTTT. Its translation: CASTLTGDSEAFF.